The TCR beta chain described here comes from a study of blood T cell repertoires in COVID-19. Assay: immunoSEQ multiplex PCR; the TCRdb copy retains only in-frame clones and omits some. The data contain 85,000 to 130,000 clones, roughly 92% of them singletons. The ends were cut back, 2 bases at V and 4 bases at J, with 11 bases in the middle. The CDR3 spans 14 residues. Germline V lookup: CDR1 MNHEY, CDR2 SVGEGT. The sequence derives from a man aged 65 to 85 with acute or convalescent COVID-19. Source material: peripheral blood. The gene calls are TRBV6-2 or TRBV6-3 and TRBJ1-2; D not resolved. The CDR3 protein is CASSYPSTGYGYTF. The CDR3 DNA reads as TGTGCCAGCAGTTACCCGTCGACGGGCTATGGCTACACCTTC.